Here is one T cell receptor beta chain with its context. The data stem from a study of T cell changes during pregnancy in multiple sclerosis. This table comes from immunoSEQ multiplex PCR, and its TCRdb copy is limited to in-frame clones, with some not included. The sample lists fewer than 90,000 clones; approximately 94% were seen once. The CDR3 totals 11 residues. Between the trimmed V and J ends, which lost 5 bases and 6 bases, there was a span of 7 bases. Germline V lookup: CDR1 SGHRS, CDR2 YFSETQ. The V call is TRBV5-1, the J call TRBJ2-3, with D perhaps matching TRBD1 (5 bases). The source is a female donor with multiple sclerosis, enrolled in a pregnancy study. The material sequenced was peripheral blood, taken in the third trimester of pregnancy. CDR3 sequence: CASRSGDTQYF. As DNA, the CDR3 is TGCGCCAGCAGGTCAGGGGATACGCAGTATTTT.